The sequence of this TCR beta chain was determined in a study of blood T cells in healthy people across ages. The CDR3 has 12 residues. The germline V and J ends were trimmed by 7 bases and 8 bases, with 14 bases remaining between them. Germline lookup yields CDR1 SQVTM and CDR2 ANQGSEA. Next came a second PCR, run for about 6 to 11 cycles, which used a sample-barcoded 5' primer along with a J-beta primer mix. Each CDR3 protein gets one entry after TCRdb re-called the 5' RACE reads with MiXCR. The profile shows approximately 960,000 distinct CDR3 sequences, around 29% of them singletons. Study-wide results and caveats: Estimates of diversity drawn from one million T cells were considered underestimates.

The table lists this clonotype with many counts. As yet, its antigen is unknown. These sequences were also reported in another study, on T cells of mothers and their children.

The rearrangement joins TRBV29-1 to TRBJ1-4; weak D call: TRBD1 (6 bases). The receptor's source is a woman between 40 and 50 years old in good health. The sample comprised blood. CDR3 residues: CSARTGAEKLFF. CDR3 sequence (DNA): TGCAGCGCTCGGACGGGGGCCGAAAAACTGTTTTTT.